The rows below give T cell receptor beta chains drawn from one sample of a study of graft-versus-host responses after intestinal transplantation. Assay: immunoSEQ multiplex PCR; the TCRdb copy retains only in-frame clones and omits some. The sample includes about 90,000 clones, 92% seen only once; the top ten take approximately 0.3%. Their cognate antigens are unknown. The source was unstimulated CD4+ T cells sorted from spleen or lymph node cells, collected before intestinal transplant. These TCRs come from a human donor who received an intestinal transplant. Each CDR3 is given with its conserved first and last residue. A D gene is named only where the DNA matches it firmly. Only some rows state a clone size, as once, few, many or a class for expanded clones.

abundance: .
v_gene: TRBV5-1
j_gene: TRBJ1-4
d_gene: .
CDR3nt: TGCGCCAGCAGCTTGCAACCGTCTGAAGAAAAACTGTTTTTT
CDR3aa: CASSLQPSEEKLFF

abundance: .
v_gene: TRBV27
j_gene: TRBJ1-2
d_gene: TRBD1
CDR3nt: TGTGCCAGCAGTCGTCAGGGGGGGCGCGTTTATGGCTACACCTTC
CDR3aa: CASSRQGGRVYGYTF

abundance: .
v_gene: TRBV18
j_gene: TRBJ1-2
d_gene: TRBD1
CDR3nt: TGTGCCAGCTCACCAGGGACAGGGTCCCTCAACTATGGCTACACCTTC
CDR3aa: CASSPGTGSLNYGYTF

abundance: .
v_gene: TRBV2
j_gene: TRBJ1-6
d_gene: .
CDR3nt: TGTGCCAGCAACCAGGGGCGGAATTCACCCCTCCACTTT
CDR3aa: CASNQGRNSPLHF

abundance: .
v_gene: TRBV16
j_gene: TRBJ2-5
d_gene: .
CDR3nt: TGTGCCAGCAGCCCTCTCACCCAAGAGACCCAGTACTTC
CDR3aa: CASSPLTQETQYF

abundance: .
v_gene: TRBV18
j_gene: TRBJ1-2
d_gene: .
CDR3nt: TGTGCCAGCTCACCGATCCCTCCCGGGTCAGTTGATGGCTACACCTTC
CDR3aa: CASSPIPPGSVDGYTF

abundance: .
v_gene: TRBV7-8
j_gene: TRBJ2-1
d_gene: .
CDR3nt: TGTGCCAGCAGCTTATCCTTGATGCCGGATCACAATGAGCAGTTCTTC
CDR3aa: CASSLSLMPDHNEQFF

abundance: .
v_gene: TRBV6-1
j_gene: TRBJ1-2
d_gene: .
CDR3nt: TGTGCCAGCAGTCAGAAAAGGGATGGCTACACCTTC
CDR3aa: CASSQKRDGYTF

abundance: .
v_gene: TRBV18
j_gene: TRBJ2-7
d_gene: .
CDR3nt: TGTGCCAGCTCACGAAGCCCTCGAGGTGACGAGCAGTACTTC
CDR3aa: CASSRSPRGDEQYF

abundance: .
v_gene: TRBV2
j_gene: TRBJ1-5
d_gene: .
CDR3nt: TGTGCCAGCAGCTCCGAGGGGGGCAATCAGCCCCAGCATTTT
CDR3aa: CASSSEGGNQPQHF

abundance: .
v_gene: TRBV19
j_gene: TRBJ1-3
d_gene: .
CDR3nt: TGTGCCAGTAGCCTGGACAGTGCGGCGTTAGGAAACACCATATATTTT
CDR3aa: CASSLDSAALGNTIYF

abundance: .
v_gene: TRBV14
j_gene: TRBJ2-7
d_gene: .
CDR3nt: TGTGCCAGCAGTGGGGCAGCCTACGAGCAGTACTTC
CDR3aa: CASSGAAYEQYF

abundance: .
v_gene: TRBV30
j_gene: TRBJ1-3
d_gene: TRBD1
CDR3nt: TGTGCCTGGAGTGGGACAGGAGGAAACACCATATATTTT
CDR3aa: CAWSGTGGNTIYF

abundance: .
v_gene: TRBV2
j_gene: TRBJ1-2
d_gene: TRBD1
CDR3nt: TGTGCCACTCTGGACAGGGTGGAGGTTAACTATGGCTACACCTTC
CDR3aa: CATLDRVEVNYGYTF

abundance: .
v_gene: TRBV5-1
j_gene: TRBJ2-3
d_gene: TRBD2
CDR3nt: TGCGCCAGCAGCTTACTAGCGGGTCTAGATACGCAGTATTTT
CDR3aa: CASSLLAGLDTQYF

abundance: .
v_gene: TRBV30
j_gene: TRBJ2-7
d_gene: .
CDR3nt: TGTGCCTTGAACCAGGGAGAAGGATACGAGCAGTACTTC
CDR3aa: CALNQGEGYEQYF

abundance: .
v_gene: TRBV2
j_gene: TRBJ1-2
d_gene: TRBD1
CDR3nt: TGTGCCAGCAGTGCCCAGGGGGGAACTAACTATGGCTACACCTTC
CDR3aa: CASSAQGGTNYGYTF

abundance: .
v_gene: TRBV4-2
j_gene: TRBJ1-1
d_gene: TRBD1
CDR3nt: TGTGCCAGCAGCCAAGATAGGGGGCGGGGGGAAGCTTTCTTT
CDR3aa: CASSQDRGRGEAFF

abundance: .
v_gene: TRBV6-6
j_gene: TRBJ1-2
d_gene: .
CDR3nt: TGTGCCAGCAGTTACTTCGCTCGGGGGCGAGACCATGGCTACACCTTC
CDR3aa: CASSYFARGRDHGYTF

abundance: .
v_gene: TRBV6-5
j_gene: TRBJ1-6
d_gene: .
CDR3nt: TGTGCCAGCCGCGGGGTTCGGAATTCACCCCTCCACTTT
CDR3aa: CASRGVRNSPLHF

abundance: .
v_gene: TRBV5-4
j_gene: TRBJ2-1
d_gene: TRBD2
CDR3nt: TGTGCCAGCAGCTTGAAATGGACTAGCGGGGCCAATGAGCAGTTCTTC
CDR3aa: CASSLKWTSGANEQFF

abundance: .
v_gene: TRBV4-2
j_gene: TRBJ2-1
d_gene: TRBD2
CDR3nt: TGTGCCAGCAGCCTAGCGGGAGGGCAGGCCAATGAGCAGTTCTTC
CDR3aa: CASSLAGGQANEQFF

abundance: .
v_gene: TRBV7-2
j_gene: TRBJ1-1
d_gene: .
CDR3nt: TGTGCCAGCAGCTTACGCGCCAGGTCGGTCGCCACTGAAGCTTTCTTT
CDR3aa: CASSLRARSVATEAFF

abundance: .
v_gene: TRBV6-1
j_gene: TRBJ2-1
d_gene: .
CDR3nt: TGTGCCAGCAGTGACAGGGGACGCTACAATGAGCAGTTCTTC
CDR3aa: CASSDRGRYNEQFF

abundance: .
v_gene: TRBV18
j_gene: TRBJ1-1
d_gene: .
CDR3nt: TGTGCCAGCTCACCCCCTACCGGAGGGTTGGGCACTGAAGCTTTCTTT
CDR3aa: CASSPPTGGLGTEAFF

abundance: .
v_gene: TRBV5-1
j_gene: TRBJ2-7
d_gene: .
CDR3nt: TGCGCCAGCAGCTGGCAGGTCTCCTACGAGCAGTACTTC
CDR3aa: CASSWQVSYEQYF

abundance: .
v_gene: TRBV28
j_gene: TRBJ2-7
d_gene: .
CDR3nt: TGTGCCAGCACTACGAGACGGGACGGAAGCTCCTACGAGCAGTACTTC
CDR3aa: CASTTRRDGSSYEQYF

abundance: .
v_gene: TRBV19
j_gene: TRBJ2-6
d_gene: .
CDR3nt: TGTGCCAGTAGTTTCTCTGGGGCCAACGTCCTGACTTTC
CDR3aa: CASSFSGANVLTF

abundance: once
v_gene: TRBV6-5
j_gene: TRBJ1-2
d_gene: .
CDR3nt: TGTGCCAGCAGCCAACAGGGAAGTGAAGGCTACACCTTC
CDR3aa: CASSQQGSEGYTF

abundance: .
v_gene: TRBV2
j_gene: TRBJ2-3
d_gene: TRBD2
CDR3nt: TGTGCCAGCTTGAGGGATGTAGCGGGAGTAGATACGCAGTATTTT
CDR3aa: CASLRDVAGVDTQYF

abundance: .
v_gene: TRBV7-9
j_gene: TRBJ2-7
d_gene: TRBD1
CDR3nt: TGTGCCAGCAGCTACACCGGGACAGGGGTAGACGAGCAGTACTTC
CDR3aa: CASSYTGTGVDEQYF

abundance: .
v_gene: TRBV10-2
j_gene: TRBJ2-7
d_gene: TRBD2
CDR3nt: TGCGCCAGCAGTGCGGCCCTCTTAGCGGGAGACAGAAACGAGCAGTACTTC
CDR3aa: CASSAALLAGDRNEQYF

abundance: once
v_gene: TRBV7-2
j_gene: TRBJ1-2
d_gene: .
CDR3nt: TGTGCCAGCAGCTTGCGTCGGGTCGGCTACACCTTC
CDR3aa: CASSLRRVGYTF

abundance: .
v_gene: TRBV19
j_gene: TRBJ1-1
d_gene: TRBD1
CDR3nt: TGTGCCAGTAGTTGGGGGACAGGTCGAGTTGAAGCTTTCTTT
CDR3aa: CASSWGTGRVEAFF

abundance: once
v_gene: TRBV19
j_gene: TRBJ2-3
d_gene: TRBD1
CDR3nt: TGTGCCAGTAGAGGGACAGGGACGGATACGCAGTATTTT
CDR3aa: CASRGTGTDTQYF

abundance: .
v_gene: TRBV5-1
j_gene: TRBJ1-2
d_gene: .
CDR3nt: TGCGCCAGCAGCTTGCCTCCCGGGACAACGTTCAACTATGGCTACACCTTC
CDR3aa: CASSLPPGTTFNYGYTF

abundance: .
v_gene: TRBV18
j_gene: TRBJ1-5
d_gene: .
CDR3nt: TGTGCCAGCTCAAGAGCAGGTCCTGATCAGCCCCAGCATTTT
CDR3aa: CASSRAGPDQPQHF

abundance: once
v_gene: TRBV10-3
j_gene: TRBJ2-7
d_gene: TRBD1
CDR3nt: TGTGCCATCAGCACGACAGGGCGCTACGAGCAGTACTTC
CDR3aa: CAISTTGRYEQYF

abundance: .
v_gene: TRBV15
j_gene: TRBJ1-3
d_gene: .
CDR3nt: TGTGCCACCAGCAGAGATAGAACACGGACAGCTGGAAACACCATATATTTT
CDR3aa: CATSRDRTRTAGNTIYF

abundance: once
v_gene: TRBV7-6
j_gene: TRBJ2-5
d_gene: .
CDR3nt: TGTGCCAGCAGCTCTAGCCCGGGGGAGACCCAGTACTTC
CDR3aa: CASSSSPGETQYF

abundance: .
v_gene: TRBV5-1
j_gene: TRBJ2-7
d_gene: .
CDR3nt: TGCGCCAGCAGCCAGCAGGAGGGGGTCTACGAGCAGTACTTC
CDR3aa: CASSQQEGVYEQYF

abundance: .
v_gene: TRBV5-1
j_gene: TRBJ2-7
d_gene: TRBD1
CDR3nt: TGCGCCAGCAGCTTGGGGCCCGGGACAGGGGAGTTCGAGCAGTACTTC
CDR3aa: CASSLGPGTGEFEQYF

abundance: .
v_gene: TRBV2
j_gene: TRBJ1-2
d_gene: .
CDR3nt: TGTGCCAGCAGTGAATTTCGGGGGGATGGGGCCGGCTACACCTTC
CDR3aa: CASSEFRGDGAGYTF

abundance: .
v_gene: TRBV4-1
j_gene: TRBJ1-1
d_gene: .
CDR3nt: TGCGCCAGCAGCCAAGATCAGGGAGGGGCTTTTGAAGCTTTCTTT
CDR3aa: CASSQDQGGAFEAFF

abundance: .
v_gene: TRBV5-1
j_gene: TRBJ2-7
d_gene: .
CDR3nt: TGCGCCAGCAGCAGGGGACAAAACTACGAGCAGTACTTC
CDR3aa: CASSRGQNYEQYF

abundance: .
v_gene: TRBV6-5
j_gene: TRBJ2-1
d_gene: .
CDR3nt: TGTGCCAGCAGTTACCGAACTAGCGGTCCAGGGGGTGAGCAGTTCTTC
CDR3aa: CASSYRTSGPGGEQFF

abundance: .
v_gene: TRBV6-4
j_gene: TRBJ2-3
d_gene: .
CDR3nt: TGTGCCAGCAGTGACCGGACTAGGGGGGATACGCAGTATTTT
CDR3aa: CASSDRTRGDTQYF

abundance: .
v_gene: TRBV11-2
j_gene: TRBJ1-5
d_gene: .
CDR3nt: TGTGCCAGCAGCTATGACAGATACAATCAGCCCCAGCATTTT
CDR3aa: CASSYDRYNQPQHF

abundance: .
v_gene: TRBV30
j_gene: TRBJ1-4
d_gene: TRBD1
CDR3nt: TGTGCCTGGAGTACCGGGACAGTTAATGAAAAACTGTTTTTT
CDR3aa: CAWSTGTVNEKLFF

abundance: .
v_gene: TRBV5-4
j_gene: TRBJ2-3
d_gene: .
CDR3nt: TGTGCCAGCAGCTTGTGGTCCGCTAGCGCAGATACGCAGTATTTT
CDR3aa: CASSLWSASADTQYF

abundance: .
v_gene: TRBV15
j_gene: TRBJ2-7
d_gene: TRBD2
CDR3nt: TGTGCCACCAGCAGAGGTGGACTAGCGGGAGAGGGGGAGCAGTACTTC
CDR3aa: CATSRGGLAGEGEQYF

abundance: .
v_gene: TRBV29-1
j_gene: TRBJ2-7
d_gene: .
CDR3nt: TGCAGCGTTGAAGCTGGCCGCGGGTACGAGCAGTACTTC
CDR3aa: CSVEAGRGYEQYF